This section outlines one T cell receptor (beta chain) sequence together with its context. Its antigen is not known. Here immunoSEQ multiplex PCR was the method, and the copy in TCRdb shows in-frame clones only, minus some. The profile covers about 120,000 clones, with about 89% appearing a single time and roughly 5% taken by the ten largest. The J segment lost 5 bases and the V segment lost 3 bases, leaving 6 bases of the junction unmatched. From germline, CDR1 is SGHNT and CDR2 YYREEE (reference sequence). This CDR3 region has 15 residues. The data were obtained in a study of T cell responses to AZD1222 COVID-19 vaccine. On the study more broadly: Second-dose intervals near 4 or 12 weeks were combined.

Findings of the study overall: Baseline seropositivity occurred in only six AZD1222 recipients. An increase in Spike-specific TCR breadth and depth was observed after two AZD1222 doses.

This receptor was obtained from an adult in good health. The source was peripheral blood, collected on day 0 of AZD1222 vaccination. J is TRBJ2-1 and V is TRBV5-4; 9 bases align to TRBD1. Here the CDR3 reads CASSWGQGKDNEQFF. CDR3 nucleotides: TGTGCCAGCAGCTGGGGACAGGGCAAGGACAATGAGCAGTTCTTC.